The 21 T cell receptor beta chains presented below share a single source sample, sequenced in a study of regulatory T cells in long-lasting Graves disease. Researchers made TCR beta libraries by using iRepertoire HTBI primers and running Arm-PCR on CDR3 regions. Each CDR3 protein is one row after TCRdb ran MiXCR on the multiplex PCR reads. The data hold 350,000 to 500,000 distinct CDR3 sequences, with less than 20% observed a single time. The time point is: newly diagnosed GD, antithyroid drugs for less than 3 months. RNA from PBMCs was the source of the TCR library. These data were also reused for a study on T cells in Graves' hyperthyroidism and ophthalmopathy.

The sample consisted of peripheral blood mononuclear cells (PBMCs), taken at new diagnosis, from a patient treated with antithyroid drugs. All receptors come from a woman in her twenties or thirties with Graves disease.

For this clonotype: A read error is likely, as this CDR3 ends without the conserved phenylalanine or tryptophan. This chain connects TRBV13 to TRBJ2-3; either TRBD1 or TRBD2 may fit D (5 bases each). Germline V gene sequence: CDR1 PRHDT, CDR2 FYEKMQ (reference sequence). The CDR3 extends over 16 amino acids. This CDR3 reads CASSSRDPGGGDTQYL. CDR3 nucleotides: TGTGCCAGCAGTTCCCGGGACCCCGGCGGCGGAGATACCCAGTATTTG.

This clonotype was counted at least ten times. The chain joins TRBV18 to TRBJ2-7; tentatively, D is TRBD1 (6 bases). Germline assignment: CDR1 KGHSH and CDR2 LQKENI. V lost 6 bases and J lost 5, with 11 bases in between. This CDR3 has 12 residues. The chain's CDR3 is CASSPSGDEQYF. CDR3 nucleotide sequence: TGTGCCAGCTCGCCTTCAGGGGACGAGCAGTACTTC.

Only a few counts were recorded for this clonotype. This chain connects TRBV27 to TRBJ2-7; D not resolved. V dropped 2 bases and J dropped 3 bases, with 11 bases sitting between them. The CDR3 covers 14 residues. Germline assignment: CDR1 MNHEY and CDR2 SMNVEV (reference sequence). The CDR3 DNA reads as TGTGCCAGCAGTTTAAGCTCCGGATTCTACGAGCAGTACTTC. It codes for CASSLSSGFYEQYF.

As to this clonotype: The junction departs from germline at one end; a sequencing error may be responsible. The rearrangement links TRBV28 to TRBJ2-5; D is perhaps TRBD2 (6 bases). This CDR3 is 15 amino acids long. CDR1 is MDHEN and CDR2 is SYDVKM in the germline V gene. The DNA for the CDR3 is TGTGCCAGCAGTTTGGTAGGGACGCCGGGGGAGACCCAGCACTTC. Its protein is CASSLVGTPGETQHF.

This clonotype has only a few counts. The DNA of the CDR3 is TGTGCCAGCAGCTTAGGGATGACCGGGACTTCAGATACGCAGTATTTT. Its translation: CASSLGMTGTSDTQYF. The chain is built from TRBV11-2 and TRBJ2-3; perhaps TRBD2 as D (6 bases). Trimming shortened V by 1 base and J by 4 bases, and 15 bases separated the two germline ends. Looked up from germline, CDR1 is SGHAT and CDR2 is FQNNGV. The CDR3 contains 16 residues.

The chain is built from TRBV5-6 and TRBJ2-4; D gene uncertain. V lost 0 bases and J 0 bases, leaving 13 bases between the germline ends. CDR1 SGHDT and CDR2 YYEEEE come from the germline V gene. This CDR3 has 17 amino acids. The CDR3 sequence: CASSLAVLGGAKNIQYF. The CDR3 DNA reads as TGTGCCAGCAGCTTGGCCGTTCTAGGCGGAGCCAAAAACATTCAGTACTTC.

This chain joins TRBV20-1 and TRBJ2-3; 11 positions agree with TRBD2. The CDR3 covers 16 residues. Germline V lookup: CDR1 DFQATT, CDR2 SNEGSKA (reference sequence). J gave up 1 base and V 3 bases, and 6 bases lay outside the gene matches. As DNA, the CDR3 is TGCAGTGCTAGCCTCGGGACTAGCGGTCGCACAGATACGCAGTATTTT. This gives the protein CSASLGTSGRTDTQYF.

This clonotype was seen many times. J is TRBJ2-7 and V is TRBV6-2 or TRBV6-3; D remains ambiguous. Trimming removed 2 bases from V and 6 bases from J, with 14 bases in between. Germline V CDR1 and CDR2: MNHEY, SVGEGT. The CDR3 runs 14 residues. CDR3 nucleotides: TGTGCCAGCAGTTACCCCCGCGCCGGTTTCGAGCAGTACTTC. Its protein is CASSYPRAGFEQYF.

Only a few counts were recorded for this clonotype. The chain combines TRBV9 with TRBJ2-5; TRBD2 matches 7 bases. The V segment lost 1 base and the J segment 5 bases; nucleotides outside the gene matches: 2. CDR1 and CDR2 from the germline V gene are SGDLS and YYNGEE. The CDR3 runs to 13 residues. The CDR3 here is CASSVWGGETQYF. The DNA for the CDR3 is TGTGCCAGCAGCGTATGGGGGGGGGAGACCCAGTACTTC.

This clonotype was seen at least ten times. The rearrangement links TRBV3-1 to TRBJ2-1, with 12 bases lining up with TRBD2. There are 15 residues in the CDR3. Trimming removed 5 bases from V and 9 bases from J; junction bases left unmatched: 8. Germline-derived CDR1 and CDR2 are LGHDT and YNNKEL (reference sequence). DNA of the CDR3: TGTGCCAGCAGCTCGACTAGCGGGAGAGGAGGTGAGCAGTTCTTC. This gives the protein CASSSTSGRGGEQFF.

In this sample, this clonotype turned up a few times. The chain employs TRBV6-2 or TRBV6-3 and TRBJ2-3; a weak D match, TRBD2 (5 bases). Trimming took off 5 bases at V and 1 base at J, with 13 bases between the two ends. The CDR3 extends over 15 amino acids. From germline, CDR1 is MNHEY and CDR2 SVGEGT. In DNA, the CDR3 is TGTGCCAGCAGTCGGGGTGTTGGTGGCACAGATACGCAGTATTTT. Translated, it gives CASSRGVGGTDTQYF.

Comments on this clonotype: A far more abundant clone sits one base away, making this likely a read error. The chain's CDR3 is CASSLVRLAGQETQHF. As DNA, the CDR3 is TGTGCCAGCAGCTTAGTTCGGCTAGCGGGCCAAGAGACCCAGCACTTC. The J gene is TRBJ2-1, the V gene TRBV11-2, with 8 bases that match TRBD2. The CDR3 spans 16 residues. Per germline, CDR1 SGHAT and CDR2 FQNNGV. Looking up the rest from reference TRBV11-2 and TRBJ2-1 gives the full variable domain: EAGVAQSPRYKIIEKRQSVAFWCNPISGHATLYWYQQILGQGPKLLIQFQNNGVVDDSQLPKDRFSAERLKGVDSTLKIQPAKLEDSAVYLCASSLVRLAGQETQHFGPGTRLTVL.

Details on this clonotype: One base away lies a much larger clone, so this may be a sequencing read error. This chain connects TRBV7-9 to TRBJ2-5; 9 bases line up with TRBD1. Germline V lookup: CDR1 SEHNR, CDR2 FQNEAQ (reference sequence). This CDR3 is 15 amino acids long. In DNA form, the CDR3 reads TGTGCCAGCCGCTTATTGGGACAGGGACGGGAGACCCAGTACTTC. This gives the protein CASRLLGQGRETQYF.

This clonotype showed up just a few times. The V and J genes are TRBV13 and TRBJ2-3; perhaps TRBD1 as D (6 bases). The J call may not be correct, given that the DNA end is closer to TRBJ2-7. CDR1 is PRHDT and CDR2 is FYEKMQ in the germline V gene (reference sequence). The CDR3 has 14 amino acids. The CDR3 coding sequence is TGTGCCAGCAGCTTGGGACGACAGGCCTACGAGCAGTACTTC. It yields the protein CASSLGRQAYEQYF.

This chain uses TRBV2 with TRBJ2-3, with 12 positions matching TRBD2. V lost 7 bases to trimming and J lost 5 bases; unmatched junction nucleotides: 10. Germline V gene data show CDR1 as SNHLY and CDR2 as FYNNEI. The CDR3 sequence is 16 residues long. CDR3 DNA sequence: TGTGCCAGCAACCCATCTAGCGGGAGGGCATTAGATACGCAGTATTTT. Encoded protein: CASNPSSGRALDTQYF.

In its sample, this clonotype was seen a few times. The V call is TRBV4-1, the J call TRBJ1-1; TRBD1 is a possible D gene (5 bases). The length of the CDR3 is 16 residues. Trimming left V 1 base short and J 1 base short, with 13 bases between. The V gene's germline CDR1 is MGHRA and CDR2 YSYEKL. DNA of the CDR3: TGCGCCAGCAGCCAAGTCCCCGGGGCAGGGAACACTGAAGCTTTCTTT. Encoded protein: CASSQVPGAGNTEAFF.

This clonotype was observed many times. The chain has TRBV11-2 and TRBJ1-2; perhaps TRBD1 as D (6 bases). This CDR3 spans 14 amino acids. Germline CDR1 SGHAT, CDR2 FQNNGV. V was pared by 1 base and J by 6 bases, with 12 bases between. The CDR3 region has the DNA TGTGCCAGCAGCTTAGTGGTACAGGGCAATGGCTACACCTTC. Translating it yields CASSLVVQGNGYTF.

This clonotype was observed at least ten times. The chain carries TRBV7-6 and TRBJ2-2, with TRBD2 as a possible D gene (6 bases). Looked up from germline, CDR1 is SGHVS and CDR2 is FNYEAQ. This CDR3 has 15 amino acids. Trimming cost V 1 base and J 1 base, with 7 bases left between them. CDR3 region: CASSLVGGNTGELFF. In nucleotides, the CDR3 is TGTGCCAGCAGCTTAGTCGGGGGGAACACCGGGGAGCTGTTTTTT.

Only a few counts were recorded for this clonotype. This rearrangement joins TRBV14 to TRBJ2-5, with 8 bases lining up with TRBD2. In germline, CDR1 is SGHDN, CDR2 FVKESK. The CDR3 spans 15 residues. J lost 4 bases, V lost 3 bases, and 7 bases had no gene match. The CDR3 here is CASSHAGTRVETQYF. The CDR3 bases are TGTGCCAGCAGCCACGCCGGGACTAGAGTAGAGACCCAGTACTTC.

This clonotype was detected many times. The CDR3 sequence is CASSQWDLNNEQFF. The DNA for the CDR3 is TGTGCCAGCAGCCAATGGGACTTAAACAATGAGCAGTTCTTC. The genes are TRBV3-1 and TRBJ2-1; perhaps TRBD2 as D (6 bases). Trimming shortened V by 2 bases and J by 5 bases, and 10 bases separated the two germline ends. The CDR3 spans 14 residues. Germline V lookup: CDR1 LGHDT, CDR2 YNNKEL (reference sequence).

This clonotype showed up just a few times. This chain uses TRBV6-1 with TRBJ1-5; TRBD1 might be the D (6 bases). The germline gives CDR1 MNHNS, CDR2 SASEGT. The ends were cut back, 6 bases at V and 3 bases at J, with 12 bases in the middle. The CDR3 length is 14 residues. In nucleotides, the CDR3 is TGTGCCAGCAGATTACAGGGTATCAATCAGCCCCAGCATTTT. As protein: CASRLQGINQPQHF.